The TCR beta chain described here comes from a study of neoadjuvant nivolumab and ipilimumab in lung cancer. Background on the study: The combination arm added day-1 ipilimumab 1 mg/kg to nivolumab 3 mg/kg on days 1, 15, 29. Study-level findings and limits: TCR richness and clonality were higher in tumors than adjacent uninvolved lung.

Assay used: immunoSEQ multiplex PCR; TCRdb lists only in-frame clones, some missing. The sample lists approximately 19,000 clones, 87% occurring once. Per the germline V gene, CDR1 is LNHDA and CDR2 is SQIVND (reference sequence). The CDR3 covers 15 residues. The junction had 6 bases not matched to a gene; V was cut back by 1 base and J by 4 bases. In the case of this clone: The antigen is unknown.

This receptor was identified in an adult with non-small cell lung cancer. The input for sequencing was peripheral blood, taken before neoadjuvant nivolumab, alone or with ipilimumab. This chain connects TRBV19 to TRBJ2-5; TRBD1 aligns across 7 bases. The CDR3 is CASSIVPGQRETQYF. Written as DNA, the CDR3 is TGTGCCAGTAGTATAGTACCGGGACAGAGAGAGACCCAGTACTTC.